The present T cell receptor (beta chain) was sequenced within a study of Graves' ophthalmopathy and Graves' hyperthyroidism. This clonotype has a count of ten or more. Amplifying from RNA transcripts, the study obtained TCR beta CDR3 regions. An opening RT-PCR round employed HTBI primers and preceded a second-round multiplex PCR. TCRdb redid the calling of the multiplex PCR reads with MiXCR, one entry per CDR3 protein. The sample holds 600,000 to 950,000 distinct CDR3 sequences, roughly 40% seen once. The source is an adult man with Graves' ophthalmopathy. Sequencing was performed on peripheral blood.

CDR3 coding DNA: TGTGCCAGCCAAAGCCGGGACACAAACGAGCAGTACTTC. Residues: CASQSRDTNEQYF. The chain combines TRBV24-1 with TRBJ2-7, with D perhaps matching TRBD1 (6 bases). Germline CDR1 is KGHDR and CDR2 is SFDVKD. The CDR3 runs 13 residues. Trimming pared 11 bases from V and 5 bases from J, leaving 18 bases between.